This T cell receptor (beta chain) appears in the sequencing data of a study of beta chain features in type 1 diabetes. J lost 4 bases, V lost 2 bases, and 1 base had no gene match. CDR3 length: 15 residues. Germline CDR1 and CDR2: SGHNT and YYREEE (reference sequence). Comment on this clone: Its target is unknown.

All of the isolated RNA was reverse transcribed, so expressed TCRB transcripts were sequenced. Data came from immunoSEQ multiplex PCR; TCRdb stores just in-frame clones and leaves some out. The sample consists of around 300,000 clones, around 16% of them appearing once. The study, taken as a whole, reports: The naive, central memory and Treg TCRB repertoires of patients appeared to be more similar to one another than those of healthy donors. TCRB CDR3 length was moderately but significantly reduced in all four CD4+ subsets of Type 1 diabetes patients.

This chain joins TRBV5-4 and TRBJ2-7; 15 nucleotides line up with TRBD2. The source is a man aged 18-30 years with type 1 diabetes. Sequencing was done on a sample of naive CD4+ T cells from blood. For the CDR3, the DNA is TGTGCCAGCAGCTTCGGACTAGCGGGGGGGTACGAGCAGTACTTC. Amino acids: CASSFGLAGGYEQYF.